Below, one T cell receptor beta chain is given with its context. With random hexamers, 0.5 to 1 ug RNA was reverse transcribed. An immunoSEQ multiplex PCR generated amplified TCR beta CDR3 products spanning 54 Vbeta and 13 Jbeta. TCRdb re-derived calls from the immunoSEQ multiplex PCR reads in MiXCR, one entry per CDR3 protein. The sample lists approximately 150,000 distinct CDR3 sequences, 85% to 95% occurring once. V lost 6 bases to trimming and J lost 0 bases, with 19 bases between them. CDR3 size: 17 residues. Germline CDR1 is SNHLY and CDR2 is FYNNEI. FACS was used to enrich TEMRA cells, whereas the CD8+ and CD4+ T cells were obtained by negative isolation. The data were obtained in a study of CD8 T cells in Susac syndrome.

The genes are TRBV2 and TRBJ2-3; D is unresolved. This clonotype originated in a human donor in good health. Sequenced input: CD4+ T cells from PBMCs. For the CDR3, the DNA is TGTGCCAGCAGGCCCCAATACGAGGACCCTAGCACAGATACGCAGTATTTT. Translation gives CASRPQYEDPSTDTQYF.